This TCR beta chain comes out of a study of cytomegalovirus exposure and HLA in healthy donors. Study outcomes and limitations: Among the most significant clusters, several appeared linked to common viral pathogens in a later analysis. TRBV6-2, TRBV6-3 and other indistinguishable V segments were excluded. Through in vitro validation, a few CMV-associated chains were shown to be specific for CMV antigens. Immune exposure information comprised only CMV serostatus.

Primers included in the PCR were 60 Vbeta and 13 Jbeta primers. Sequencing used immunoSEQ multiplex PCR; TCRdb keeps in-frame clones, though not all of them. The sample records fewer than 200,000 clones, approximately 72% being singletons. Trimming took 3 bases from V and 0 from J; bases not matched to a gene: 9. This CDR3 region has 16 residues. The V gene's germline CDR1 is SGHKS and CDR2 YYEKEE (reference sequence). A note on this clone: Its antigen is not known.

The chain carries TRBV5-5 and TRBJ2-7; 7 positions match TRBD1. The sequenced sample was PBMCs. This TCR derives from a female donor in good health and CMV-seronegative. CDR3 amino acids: CASSSDRAWTSYEQYF. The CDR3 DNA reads TGTGCCAGCAGCTCAGACAGGGCGTGGACCTCCTACGAGCAGTACTTC.